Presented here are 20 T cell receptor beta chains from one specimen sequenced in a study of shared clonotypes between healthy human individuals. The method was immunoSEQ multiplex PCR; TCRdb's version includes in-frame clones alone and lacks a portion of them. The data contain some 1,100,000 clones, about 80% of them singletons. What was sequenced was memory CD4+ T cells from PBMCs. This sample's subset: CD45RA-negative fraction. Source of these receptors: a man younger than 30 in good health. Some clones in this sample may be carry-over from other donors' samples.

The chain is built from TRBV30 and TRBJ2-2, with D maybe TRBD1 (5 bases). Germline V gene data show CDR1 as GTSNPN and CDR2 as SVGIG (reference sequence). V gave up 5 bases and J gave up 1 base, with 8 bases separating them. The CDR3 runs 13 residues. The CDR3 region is CAWGQKNTGELFF. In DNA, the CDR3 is TGTGCCTGGGGACAAAAGAACACCGGGGAGCTGTTTTTT.

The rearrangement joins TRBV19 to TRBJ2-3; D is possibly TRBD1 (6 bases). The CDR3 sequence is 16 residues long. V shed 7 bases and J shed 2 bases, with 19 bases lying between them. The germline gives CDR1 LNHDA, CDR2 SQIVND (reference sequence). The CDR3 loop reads CASTSGRGGFTDTQYF. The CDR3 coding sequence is TGTGCCAGTACGTCCGGACGAGGGGGTTTCACAGATACGCAGTATTTT.

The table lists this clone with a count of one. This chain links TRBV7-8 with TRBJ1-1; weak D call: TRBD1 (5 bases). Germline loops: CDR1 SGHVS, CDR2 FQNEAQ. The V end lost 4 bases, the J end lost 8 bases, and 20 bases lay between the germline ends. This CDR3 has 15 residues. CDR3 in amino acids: CASSYLRRDAREAFF. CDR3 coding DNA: TGTGCCAGCAGCTACCTCCGCCGGGACGCAAGAGAAGCTTTCTTT.

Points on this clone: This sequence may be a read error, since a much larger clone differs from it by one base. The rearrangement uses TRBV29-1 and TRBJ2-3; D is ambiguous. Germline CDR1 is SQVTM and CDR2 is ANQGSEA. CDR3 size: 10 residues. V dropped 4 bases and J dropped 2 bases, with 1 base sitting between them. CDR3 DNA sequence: TGCAGCGTTGCCACAGATACGCAGTATTTT. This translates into CSVATDTQYF.

CDR3 sequence (DNA): TGTGCCAGCAGCGTAGAAAGGGTCGGAGATACGCAGTATTTT. Protein product: CASSVERVGDTQYF. The J gene is TRBJ2-3, the V gene TRBV9; D is unclear. Trimming shortened V by 0 bases and J by 5 bases, and 10 bases separated the two germline ends. This CDR3 is 14 amino acids long. CDR1 is SGDLS and CDR2 is YYNGEE in the germline V gene.

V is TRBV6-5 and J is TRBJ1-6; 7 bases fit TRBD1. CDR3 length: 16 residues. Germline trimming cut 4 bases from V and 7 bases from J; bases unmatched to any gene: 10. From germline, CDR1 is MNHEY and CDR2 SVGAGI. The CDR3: CASSSNWDSLNSPLHF. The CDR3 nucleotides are TGTGCCAGCAGTTCGAATTGGGACAGCCTAAATTCACCCCTCCACTTT.

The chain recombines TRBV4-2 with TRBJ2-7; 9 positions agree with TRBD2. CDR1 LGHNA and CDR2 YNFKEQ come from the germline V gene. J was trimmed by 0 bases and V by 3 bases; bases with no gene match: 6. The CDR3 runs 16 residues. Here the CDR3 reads CASSHASGGPSYEQYF. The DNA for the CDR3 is TGTGCCAGCAGCCATGCAAGCGGGGGGCCCTCCTACGAGCAGTACTTC.

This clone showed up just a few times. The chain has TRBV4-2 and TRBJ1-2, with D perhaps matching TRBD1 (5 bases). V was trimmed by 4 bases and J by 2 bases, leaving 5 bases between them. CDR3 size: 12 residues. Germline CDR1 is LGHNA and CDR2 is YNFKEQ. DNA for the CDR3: TGTGCCAGCAGCCGGGACAACTATGGCTACACCTTC. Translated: CASSRDNYGYTF.

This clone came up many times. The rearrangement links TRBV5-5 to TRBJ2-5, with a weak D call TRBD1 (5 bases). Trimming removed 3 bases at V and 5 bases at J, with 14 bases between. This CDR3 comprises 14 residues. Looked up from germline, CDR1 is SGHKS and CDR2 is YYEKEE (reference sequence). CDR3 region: CASSSFGAQETQYF. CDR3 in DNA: TGTGCCAGCAGCTCCTTTGGGGCACAGGAGACCCAGTACTTC.

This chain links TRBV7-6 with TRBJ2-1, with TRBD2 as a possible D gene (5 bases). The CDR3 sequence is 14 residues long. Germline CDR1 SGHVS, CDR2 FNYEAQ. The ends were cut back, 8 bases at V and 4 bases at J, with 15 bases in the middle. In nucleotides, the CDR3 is TGTGCCAGCTCGAACGGGGTCCCTTACAATGAGCAGTTCTTC. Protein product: CASSNGVPYNEQFF.

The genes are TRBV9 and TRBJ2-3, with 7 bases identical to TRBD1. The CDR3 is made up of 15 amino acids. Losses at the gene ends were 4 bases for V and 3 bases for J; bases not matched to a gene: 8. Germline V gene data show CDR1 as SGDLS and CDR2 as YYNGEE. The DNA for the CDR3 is TGTGCCAGCAGCCGACGACAGGGACCGACAGATACGCAGTATTTT. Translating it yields CASSRRQGPTDTQYF.

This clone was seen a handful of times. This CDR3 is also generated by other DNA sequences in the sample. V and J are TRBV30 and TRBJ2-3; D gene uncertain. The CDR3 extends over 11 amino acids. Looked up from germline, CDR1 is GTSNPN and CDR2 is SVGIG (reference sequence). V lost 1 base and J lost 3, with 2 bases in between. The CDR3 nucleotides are TGTGCCTGGAGTGGGACAGATACGCAGTATTTT. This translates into CAWSGTDTQYF. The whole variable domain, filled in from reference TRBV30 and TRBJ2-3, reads SQTIHQWPATLVQPVGSPLSLECTVEGTSNPNLYWYRQAAGRGLQLLFYSVGIGQISSEVPQNLSASRPQDRQFILSSKKLLLSDSGFYLCAWSGTDTQYFGPGTRLTVL.

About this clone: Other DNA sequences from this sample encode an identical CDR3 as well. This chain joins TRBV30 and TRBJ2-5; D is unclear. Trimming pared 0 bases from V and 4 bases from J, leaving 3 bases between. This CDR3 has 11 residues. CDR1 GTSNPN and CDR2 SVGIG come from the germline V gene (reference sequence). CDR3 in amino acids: CAWSVRETQYF. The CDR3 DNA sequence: TGTGCCTGGAGTGTCAGAGAGACCCAGTACTTC.

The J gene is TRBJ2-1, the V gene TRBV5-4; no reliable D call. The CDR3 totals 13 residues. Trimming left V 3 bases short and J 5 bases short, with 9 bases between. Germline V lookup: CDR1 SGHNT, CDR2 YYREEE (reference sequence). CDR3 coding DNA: TGTGCCAGCAGCTCAGACTGGGACAATGAGCAGTTCTTC. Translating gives CASSSDWDNEQFF.

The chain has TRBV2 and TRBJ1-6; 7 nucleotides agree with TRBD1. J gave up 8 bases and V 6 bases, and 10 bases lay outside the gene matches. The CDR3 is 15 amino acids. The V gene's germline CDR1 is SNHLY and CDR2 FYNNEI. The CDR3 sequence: CASSPVGGGDSPLHF. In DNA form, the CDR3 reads TGTGCCAGCAGCCCAGTCGGAGGGGGCGATTCACCCCTCCACTTT.

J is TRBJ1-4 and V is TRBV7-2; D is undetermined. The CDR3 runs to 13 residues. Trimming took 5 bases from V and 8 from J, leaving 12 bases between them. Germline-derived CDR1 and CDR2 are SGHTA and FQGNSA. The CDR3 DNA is TGTGCCAGCAGCCAAACATCCGGCGAAAAACTGTTTTTT. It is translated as CASSQTSGEKLFF.

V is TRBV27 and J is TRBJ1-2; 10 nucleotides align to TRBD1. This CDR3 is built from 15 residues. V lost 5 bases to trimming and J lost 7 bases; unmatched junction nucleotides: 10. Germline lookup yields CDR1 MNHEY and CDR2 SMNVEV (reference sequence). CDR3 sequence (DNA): TGTGCCAGCAGTCCCTCGGGACAGGGGATGGCTGGCTACACCTTC. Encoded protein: CASSPSGQGMAGYTF.

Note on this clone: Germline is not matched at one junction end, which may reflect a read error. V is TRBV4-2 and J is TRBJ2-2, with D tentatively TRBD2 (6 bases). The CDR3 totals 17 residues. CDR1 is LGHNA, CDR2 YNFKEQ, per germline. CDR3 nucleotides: TGTGCCAGCAGTCAAGAGGGTGATAGCGGATACACCGGGGAGCTGTTTTTT. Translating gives CASSQEGDSGYTGELFF.

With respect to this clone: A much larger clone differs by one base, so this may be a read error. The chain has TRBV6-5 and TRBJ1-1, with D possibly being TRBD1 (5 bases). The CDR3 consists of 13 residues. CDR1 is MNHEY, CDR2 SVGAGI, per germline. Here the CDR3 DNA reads TGTGCCTGCAGTCGACAGACGAACACTGAAGCTTTCTTT. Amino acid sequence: CACSRQTNTEAFF.

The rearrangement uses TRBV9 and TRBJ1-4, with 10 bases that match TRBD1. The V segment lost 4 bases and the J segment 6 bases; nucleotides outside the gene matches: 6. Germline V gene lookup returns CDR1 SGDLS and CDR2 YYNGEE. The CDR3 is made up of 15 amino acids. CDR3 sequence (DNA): TGTGCCAGCAGCTCCCGGACAGGGGGGGATGAAAAACTGTTTTTT. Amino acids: CASSSRTGGDEKLFF.